These T cell receptor beta chains were read from a single sample in a study of blood T cell repertoires in COVID-19. Assay used: immunoSEQ multiplex PCR; TCRdb lists only in-frame clones, some missing. This table has about 58,000 clones, more than 75% appearing once. What was sequenced was peripheral blood. All receptors come from a man aged 35-49 years with active COVID-19. The CDR3 runs from the conserved cysteine through the conserved F or W. Fields, in order: J gene, D gene, clone size, V gene, CDR3 DNA, CDR3 protein. A D gene is named only where the DNA matches it firmly. Size is stated for part of the rows, as once, few or many counts, or as a class when the clone is expanded.

>TRBJ2-1|-|-|TRBV3-1/TRBV3-2
TGTGCCAGCAGCCAAGTCGCGAGGGCCAACAATGAGCAGTTCTTC
CASSQVARANNEQFF
>TRBJ2-1|-|-|TRBV7-8
TGTGCCAGCAGCTTCTTCTCCCCTAGCCCCTCCAATGAGCAGTTCTTC
CASSFFSPSPSNEQFF
>TRBJ2-1|TRBD2|-|TRBV19
TGTGCCAGTGTCGGACTAGCATGGGACAATGAGCAGTTCTTC
CASVGLAWDNEQFF
>TRBJ2-7|TRBD2|-|TRBV4-1
TGCGCCAGCAGCCAACTGACTAGCGGCAGCTCCTACGAGCAGTACTTC
CASSQLTSGSSYEQYF
>TRBJ2-3|TRBD2|-|TRBV28
TGTGCCAGCTCCCACGAAGCGGGAGGCACAGATACGCAGTATTTT
CASSHEAGGTDTQYF
>TRBJ2-2|-|-|TRBV30
TGTGCCTGGAGTAGGACAGACACCGGGGAGCTGTTTTTT
CAWSRTDTGELFF
>TRBJ2-6|TRBD2|once|TRBV30
TGTGCCTGGAGTGTGGCGGGGGCTGGGGCCAACGTCCTGACTTTC
CAWSVAGAGANVLTF
>TRBJ1-2|-|-|TRBV10-1
TGCGCCAGCAGTTCTGCAGCGAACTATGGCTACACCTTC
CASSSAANYGYTF
>TRBJ1-2|-|-|TRBV11-2
TGTGCCAGCAGCTTAGAGTCCAGGGGCCACTATGGCTACACCTTC
CASSLESRGHYGYTF
>TRBJ1-1|TRBD1|-|TRBV10-3
TGTGCCATCAGTGACAGGGGGCGTTCAGAAGCTTTCTTT
CAISDRGRSEAFF
>TRBJ1-2|TRBD1|-|TRBV14
TGTGCCAGCAGCCAAGAGCTGGGACAGGGGACCTATGGCTACACCTTC
CASSQELGQGTYGYTF
>TRBJ2-1|-|-|TRBV7-6
TGTGCCAGCAGCTTAGCTTCGGGAAGCGCCTACAATGAGCAGTTCTTC
CASSLASGSAYNEQFF
>TRBJ2-1|-|-|TRBV5-4
TGTGCCAGCAGCCACAAACAGTTGTCCTACAATGAGCAGTTCTTC
CASSHKQLSYNEQFF
>TRBJ2-5|TRBD2|-|TRBV7-9
TGTGCCAGCAGCTTAGCCAGGCGACTAGCGGACCTCCGGGAGACCCAGTACTTC
CASSLARRLADLRETQYF
>TRBJ2-3|TRBD2|-|TRBV18
TGTGCCAGCTCACCACCAGGGGCCGGGAGGCCCACAGATACGCAGTATTTT
CASSPPGAGRPTDTQYF
>TRBJ2-7|TRBD2|-|TRBV5-5
TGTGCCAGCAGCTTGGGACTAGCGGGAGTAAGGGGGGAGCAGTACTTC
CASSLGLAGVRGEQYF
>TRBJ1-1|TRBD1|-|TRBV5-6
TGTGCCAGCAGCCCCGAGACAGGGGTTATGAACACTGAAGCTTTCTTT
CASSPETGVMNTEAFF
>TRBJ2-7|TRBD2|once|TRBV5-4
TGTGCCAGCAGCTTGTTGGGACTAGCGGGAGAGGCCTACGAGCAGTACTTC
CASSLLGLAGEAYEQYF
>TRBJ2-5|TRBD2|-|TRBV27
TGTGCCAGCAGAGTAGCGGGAGGGTTAGAGACCCAGTACTTC
CASRVAGGLETQYF
>TRBJ1-5|-|-|TRBV6-5
TGTGCCAGCAGTTACGGGTGGGGAGAGTCCCAGCATTTT
CASSYGWGESQHF
>TRBJ2-1|-|-|TRBV19
TGTGCCAGTAGCCCCCAGGACCCGGGGGATGAGCAGTTCTTC
CASSPQDPGDEQFF
>TRBJ2-2|TRBD1|once|TRBV29-1
TGCAGCGGAGGACAGGGGGCGCACGGGGAGCTGTTTTTT
CSGGQGAHGELFF
>TRBJ2-3|-|-|TRBV2
TGTGCCAGCAGCTATCATACAGATACGCAGTATTTT
CASSYHTDTQYF